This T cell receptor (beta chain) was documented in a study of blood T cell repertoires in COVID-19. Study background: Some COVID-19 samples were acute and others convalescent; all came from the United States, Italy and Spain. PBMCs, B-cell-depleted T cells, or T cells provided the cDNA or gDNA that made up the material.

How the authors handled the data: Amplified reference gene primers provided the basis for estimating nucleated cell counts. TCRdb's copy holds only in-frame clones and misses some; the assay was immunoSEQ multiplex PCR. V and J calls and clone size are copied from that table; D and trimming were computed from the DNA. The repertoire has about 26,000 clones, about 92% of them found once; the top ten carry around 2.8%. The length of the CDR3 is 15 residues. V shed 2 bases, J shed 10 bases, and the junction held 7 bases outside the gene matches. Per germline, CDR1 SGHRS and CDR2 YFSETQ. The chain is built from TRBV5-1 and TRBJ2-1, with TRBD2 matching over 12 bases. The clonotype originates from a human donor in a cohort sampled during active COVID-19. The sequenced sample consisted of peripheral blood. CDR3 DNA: TGCGCCAGCAGCTTTGCGACTAGCGGGGGCGTCGAGCAGTTCTTC. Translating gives CASSFATSGGVEQFF.